Listed below are T cell receptor beta chains from one sample, sequenced in a study of CD8 T cells in Susac syndrome. TCRdb fed the immunoSEQ multiplex PCR reads into MiXCR, producing one record per CDR3 protein. The table includes 400,000 to 550,000 distinct CDR3 sequences, approximately 85% detected once. The specimen was CD8+ T cells from PBMCs. The receptors here all came from a human donor with multiple sclerosis. CDR3s include the opening cysteine and the closing phenylalanine or tryptophan. Fields, in order: clone size, D gene, V gene, J gene, CDR3 protein, CDR3 DNA. D genes are given only for firm matches. Some rows mark clone size as missing; the rest say once, few, many or name a class of expanded clone.

abundance: -
d_gene: -
v_gene: TRBV19
j_gene: TRBJ1-5
CDR3aa: CASSMWGQSSNQPQHF
CDR3nt: TGTGCCAGTAGTATGTGGGGGCAGAGTAGCAATCAGCCCCAGCATTTT

abundance: once
d_gene: -
v_gene: TRBV9
j_gene: TRBJ2-7
CDR3aa: CASSGADLEQYF
CDR3nt: TGTGCCAGCAGCGGCGCTGATCTGGAGCAGTACTTC

abundance: -
d_gene: -
v_gene: TRBV29-1
j_gene: TRBJ2-1
CDR3aa: CSVAPIPYNEQFF
CDR3nt: TGCAGCGTTGCCCCGATCCCCTACAATGAGCAGTTCTTC

abundance: -
d_gene: -
v_gene: TRBV3-1
j_gene: TRBJ1-2
CDR3aa: CASSQVKGGSTFGYTF
CDR3nt: TGTGCCAGCAGCCAAGTCAAGGGGGGGTCGACGTTTGGCTACACCTTC

abundance: -
d_gene: TRBD2
v_gene: TRBV30
j_gene: TRBJ2-1
CDR3aa: CAWSVLWLAVNNEQFF
CDR3nt: TGTGCCTGGAGTGTATTATGGCTAGCGGTTAACAATGAGCAGTTCTTC

abundance: -
d_gene: -
v_gene: TRBV29-1
j_gene: TRBJ2-7
CDR3aa: CSVEEEGDSYEQYF
CDR3nt: TGCAGCGTTGAAGAAGAAGGAGACTCCTACGAGCAGTACTTC

abundance: -
d_gene: TRBD1
v_gene: TRBV27
j_gene: TRBJ2-7
CDR3aa: CASSLSGQGKYEQYF
CDR3nt: TGTGCCAGCAGTTTATCAGGACAGGGAAAGTACGAGCAGTACTTC

abundance: -
d_gene: TRBD2
v_gene: TRBV27
j_gene: TRBJ2-7
CDR3aa: CASSLRAGLYEQYF
CDR3nt: TGTGCCAGCAGTTTACGAGCGGGACTCTACGAGCAGTACTTC

abundance: once
d_gene: -
v_gene: TRBV6-2/TRBV6-3
j_gene: TRBJ1-5
CDR3aa: CASSYGTLNQPQHF
CDR3nt: TGTGCCAGCAGTTACGGGACCCTTAATCAGCCCCAGCATTTT

abundance: -
d_gene: -
v_gene: TRBV3-1
j_gene: TRBJ2-5
CDR3aa: CASGSGVSQETQYF
CDR3nt: TGTGCCAGCGGATCCGGGGTTTCTCAAGAGACCCAGTACTTC

abundance: few
d_gene: TRBD1
v_gene: TRBV5-1
j_gene: TRBJ2-7
CDR3aa: CASRETGGYEQYF
CDR3nt: TGCGCCAGCAGGGAGACAGGGGGCTACGAGCAGTACTTC

abundance: -
d_gene: TRBD1
v_gene: TRBV29-1
j_gene: TRBJ1-1
CDR3aa: CSVEIIQGEVPQAFF
CDR3nt: TGCAGCGTTGAAATAATCCAGGGGGAAGTCCCCCAAGCTTTCTTT

abundance: -
d_gene: TRBD2
v_gene: TRBV19
j_gene: TRBJ2-1
CDR3aa: CASSISGSSYNEQFF
CDR3nt: TGTGCCAGTAGTATTAGCGGGAGCTCCTACAATGAGCAGTTCTTC

abundance: -
d_gene: -
v_gene: TRBV5-6
j_gene: TRBJ1-5
CDR3aa: CASSPGRVNQPQHF
CDR3nt: TGTGCCAGCAGCCCGGGACGGGTAAATCAGCCCCAGCATTTT

abundance: -
d_gene: TRBD1
v_gene: TRBV7-9
j_gene: TRBJ2-3
CDR3aa: CASSLDRRTDTQYF
CDR3nt: TGTGCCAGCAGCTTGGACAGGCGCACAGATACGCAGTATTTT

abundance: -
d_gene: TRBD2
v_gene: TRBV5-1
j_gene: TRBJ2-5
CDR3aa: CASRRAGGQETQYF
CDR3nt: TGCGCCAGCAGGCGAGCGGGAGGGCAAGAGACCCAGTACTTC

abundance: few
d_gene: -
v_gene: TRBV27
j_gene: TRBJ1-1
CDR3aa: CASSHRVNTEAFF
CDR3nt: TGTGCCAGCAGTCACAGGGTGAACACTGAAGCTTTCTTT

abundance: -
d_gene: TRBD1
v_gene: TRBV12-5
j_gene: TRBJ2-7
CDR3aa: CASGAPGTGTHEQYF
CDR3nt: TGTGCTAGTGGTGCACCCGGGACAGGTACCCACGAGCAGTACTTC

abundance: -
d_gene: -
v_gene: TRBV14
j_gene: TRBJ2-5
CDR3aa: CASSQAPSGPETQYF
CDR3nt: TGTGCCAGCAGCCAAGCTCCCTCGGGCCCAGAGACCCAGTACTTC

abundance: -
d_gene: TRBD1
v_gene: TRBV5-4
j_gene: TRBJ2-1
CDR3aa: CASSYRGLSYNEQFF
CDR3nt: TGTGCCAGCAGCTACAGGGGGTTGTCCTACAATGAGCAGTTCTTC

abundance: once
d_gene: -
v_gene: TRBV3-1
j_gene: TRBJ1-4
CDR3aa: CASSQVPMKEEKLFF
CDR3nt: TGTGCCAGCAGCCAAGTTCCGATGAAGGAAGAAAAACTGTTTTTT

abundance: -
d_gene: TRBD2
v_gene: TRBV7-9
j_gene: TRBJ2-1
CDR3aa: CASSPRLAGAGEQFF
CDR3nt: TGTGCCAGCAGCCCTCGACTAGCGGGAGCTGGTGAGCAGTTCTTC

abundance: -
d_gene: -
v_gene: TRBV13
j_gene: TRBJ1-1
CDR3aa: CASSPNGGSTEAFF
CDR3nt: TGTGCCAGCAGCCCAAACGGGGGGTCCACTGAAGCTTTCTTT

abundance: -
d_gene: -
v_gene: TRBV25-1
j_gene: TRBJ2-1
CDR3aa: CASSEFEAGGEFF
CDR3nt: TGTGCCAGCAGTGAATTTGAGGCAGGGGGGGAGTTCTTC

abundance: -
d_gene: -
v_gene: TRBV4-1
j_gene: TRBJ1-5
CDR3aa: CASSQGQVFSNQPQHF
CDR3nt: TGCGCCAGCAGCCAAGGACAGGTTTTTAGCAATCAGCCCCAGCATTTT

abundance: -
d_gene: TRBD1
v_gene: TRBV3-1
j_gene: TRBJ1-5
CDR3aa: CTSSPYRGAGQPQHF
CDR3nt: TGTACCAGCAGCCCATACAGGGGCGCTGGGCAGCCCCAGCATTTT

abundance: -
d_gene: TRBD1
v_gene: TRBV30
j_gene: TRBJ2-2
CDR3aa: CAWSDGTANTGELFF
CDR3nt: TGTGCCTGGAGTGACGGGACAGCGAACACCGGGGAGCTGTTTTTT

abundance: -
d_gene: -
v_gene: TRBV5-1
j_gene: TRBJ2-7
CDR3aa: CASSSWTDLVSYEQYF
CDR3nt: TGCGCCAGCAGCTCTTGGACGGACCTCGTATCCTACGAGCAGTACTTC

abundance: -
d_gene: TRBD1
v_gene: TRBV9
j_gene: TRBJ2-7
CDR3aa: CASSVGDSPYEQYF
CDR3nt: TGTGCCAGCAGCGTAGGGGACAGCCCCTACGAGCAGTACTTC

abundance: -
d_gene: TRBD1
v_gene: TRBV7-9
j_gene: TRBJ1-5
CDR3aa: CASSSEWTGEIGNQPQHF
CDR3nt: TGTGCCAGCAGCTCCGAATGGACAGGGGAGATTGGCAATCAGCCCCAGCATTTT

abundance: -
d_gene: TRBD2
v_gene: TRBV6-1
j_gene: TRBJ2-3
CDR3aa: CASSEVTSGYTDTQYF
CDR3nt: TGTGCCAGCAGTGAAGTTACTAGCGGTTACACAGATACGCAGTATTTT

abundance: -
d_gene: -
v_gene: TRBV5-1
j_gene: TRBJ1-3
CDR3aa: CASSLRGPRDITKNSGNTIYF
CDR3nt: TGCGCCAGCAGCTTGAGAGGGCCCCGTGACATCACCAAAAACTCTGGAAACACCATATATTTT

abundance: -
d_gene: TRBD2
v_gene: TRBV12-3/TRBV12-4
j_gene: TRBJ2-1
CDR3aa: CASSLGAGGGDEQFF
CDR3nt: TGTGCCAGCAGTTTAGGAGCGGGAGGGGGGGATGAGCAGTTCTTC

abundance: -
d_gene: TRBD2
v_gene: TRBV2
j_gene: TRBJ2-1
CDR3aa: CASSEGTSGYNEQFF
CDR3nt: TGTGCCAGCAGTGAGGGGACTAGCGGATACAATGAGCAGTTCTTC

abundance: -
d_gene: -
v_gene: TRBV7-9
j_gene: TRBJ1-2
CDR3aa: CASSVLGFWGYTF
CDR3nt: TGTGCCAGCAGCGTTCTCGGGTTCTGGGGCTACACCTTC

abundance: -
d_gene: -
v_gene: TRBV2
j_gene: TRBJ1-1
CDR3aa: CASIRGVNTEAFF
CDR3nt: TGTGCCAGCATAAGAGGGGTGAACACTGAAGCTTTCTTT

abundance: -
d_gene: -
v_gene: TRBV29-1
j_gene: TRBJ2-7
CDR3aa: CSVELSSSTYEQYF
CDR3nt: TGCAGCGTTGAATTGAGTAGCAGCACCTACGAGCAGTACTTC

abundance: once
d_gene: TRBD2
v_gene: TRBV5-8
j_gene: TRBJ2-1
CDR3aa: CASSGPGTRINEQFF
CDR3nt: TGTGCCAGCAGCGGGCCCGGGACTAGAATAAATGAGCAGTTCTTC

abundance: -
d_gene: TRBD2
v_gene: TRBV6-6
j_gene: TRBJ2-1
CDR3aa: CASRWTSGSINEQFF
CDR3nt: TGTGCCAGCAGATGGACTAGCGGGAGTATTAATGAGCAGTTCTTC

abundance: -
d_gene: TRBD1
v_gene: TRBV2
j_gene: TRBJ2-1
CDR3aa: CASIGTDNEQFF
CDR3nt: TGTGCCAGCATCGGGACAGACAATGAGCAGTTCTTC

abundance: -
d_gene: -
v_gene: TRBV6-5
j_gene: TRBJ1-1
CDR3aa: CASSYHLQGTEAFF
CDR3nt: TGTGCCAGCAGTTACCACCTCCAAGGGACTGAAGCTTTCTTT

abundance: -
d_gene: -
v_gene: TRBV4-1
j_gene: TRBJ2-2
CDR3aa: CASSQDRTTGELFF
CDR3nt: TGCGCCAGCAGCCAAGATCGCACCACCGGGGAGCTGTTTTTT

abundance: -
d_gene: TRBD1
v_gene: TRBV6-1
j_gene: TRBJ1-5
CDR3aa: CASSEALQGADQPQHF
CDR3nt: TGTGCCAGCAGCGAGGCCTTACAGGGGGCCGATCAGCCCCAGCATTTT

abundance: -
d_gene: -
v_gene: TRBV12-3/TRBV12-4
j_gene: TRBJ1-5
CDR3aa: CASSLSLGEPQHF
CDR3nt: TGTGCCAGCAGTTTAAGTTTAGGCGAGCCCCAGCATTTT

abundance: -
d_gene: -
v_gene: TRBV29-1
j_gene: TRBJ2-3
CDR3aa: CSVEKGTDTQYF
CDR3nt: TGCAGCGTTGAAAAGGGAACAGATACGCAGTATTTT

abundance: -
d_gene: -
v_gene: TRBV9
j_gene: TRBJ2-7
CDR3aa: CASSAGGDTSYEQYF
CDR3nt: TGTGCCAGCAGTGCGGGTGGGGACACTTCCTACGAGCAGTACTTC

abundance: once
d_gene: -
v_gene: TRBV6-2/TRBV6-3
j_gene: TRBJ1-1
CDR3aa: CASSYSGMNTEAFF
CDR3nt: TGTGCCAGCAGTTACTCTGGGATGAACACTGAAGCTTTCTTT

abundance: few
d_gene: TRBD2
v_gene: TRBV6-2/TRBV6-3
j_gene: TRBJ2-5
CDR3aa: CASSYDPTSGNQETQYF
CDR3nt: TGTGCCAGCAGTTACGACCCGACTAGCGGAAACCAAGAGACCCAGTACTTC

abundance: few
d_gene: TRBD1
v_gene: TRBV5-1
j_gene: TRBJ1-2
CDR3aa: CASSLEATGGYGYTF
CDR3nt: TGCGCCAGCAGTCTGGAAGCGACAGGGGGGTATGGCTACACCTTC

abundance: -
d_gene: TRBD1
v_gene: TRBV4-1
j_gene: TRBJ2-7
CDR3aa: CASSHWSGQGYYEQYF
CDR3nt: TGCGCCAGCAGTCATTGGTCGGGACAGGGCTACTACGAGCAGTACTTC

abundance: few
d_gene: -
v_gene: TRBV29-1
j_gene: TRBJ1-2
CDR3aa: CSVSRSGGAGYTF
CDR3nt: TGCAGCGTCTCACGGTCGGGGGGGGCCGGCTACACCTTC

abundance: few
d_gene: -
v_gene: TRBV19
j_gene: TRBJ1-1
CDR3aa: CASRQGETEAFF
CDR3nt: TGTGCCAGTAGGCAGGGAGAAACTGAAGCTTTCTTT

abundance: -
d_gene: -
v_gene: TRBV6-5
j_gene: TRBJ1-5
CDR3aa: CASSSGFISNQPQHF
CDR3nt: TGTGCCAGCAGTTCAGGGTTCATTAGCAATCAGCCCCAGCATTTT

abundance: -
d_gene: -
v_gene: TRBV10-2
j_gene: TRBJ2-7
CDR3aa: CASSEVGGREQYF
CDR3nt: TGCGCCAGCAGTGAGGTCGGGGGGCGCGAGCAGTACTTC

abundance: -
d_gene: TRBD1
v_gene: TRBV5-1
j_gene: TRBJ1-6
CDR3aa: CASSLDRGGSPLHF
CDR3nt: TGCGCCAGCAGCCTGGACAGGGGTGGCTCACCCCTCCACTTT

abundance: -
d_gene: TRBD1
v_gene: TRBV15
j_gene: TRBJ1-1
CDR3aa: CATSRARDRPTEAFF
CDR3nt: TGTGCCACCAGCAGGGCCCGGGACAGGCCCACTGAAGCTTTCTTT

abundance: -
d_gene: TRBD1
v_gene: TRBV11-2
j_gene: TRBJ1-4
CDR3aa: CASSPPVGDSINEKLFF
CDR3nt: TGTGCCAGCAGCCCTCCCGTGGGGGACAGTATTAATGAAAAACTGTTTTTT

abundance: -
d_gene: -
v_gene: TRBV3-1
j_gene: TRBJ1-2
CDR3aa: CASSQIQARALNYGYTF
CDR3nt: TGTGCCAGCAGCCAAATACAGGCTCGGGCACTTAACTATGGCTACACCTTC

abundance: -
d_gene: -
v_gene: TRBV29-1
j_gene: TRBJ2-1
CDR3aa: CSVTHGDEQFF
CDR3nt: TGCAGCGTTACACATGGCGATGAGCAGTTCTTC